Shown below are 10 T cell receptor beta chains from a single sample sequenced in a study of T cells in Graves' hyperthyroidism and ophthalmopathy. RNA transcripts gave rise to amplified TCR beta CDR3 regions. The primer set for the first-round RT-PCR of the TCR CDR3 was HTBI. In TCRdb, the multiplex PCR reads were re-called with MiXCR into one record per CDR3 protein. The sample has roughly 600,000 distinct CDR3 sequences; about 14% are singletons. What was sequenced was blood. The source of these receptors is a woman in her fifties or sixties with Graves' ophthalmopathy.

This clonotype was recorded many times. This rearrangement joins TRBV5-1 to TRBJ1-6; D call uncertain. This CDR3 is built from 17 residues. V was cut by 0 bases and J by 6 bases, with 16 bases left in between. Looked up from germline, CDR1 is SGHRS and CDR2 is YFSETQ. CDR3 region: CASSLDHTARGNSPLHF. DNA of the CDR3: TGCGCCAGCAGCTTGGACCACACGGCCCGGGGTAATTCACCCCTCCACTTT.

This clonotype has ten or more counts. V usage is TRBV28 and J usage is TRBJ1-5; tentatively, D is TRBD1 (5 bases). The germline CDR1 and CDR2 sequences are MDHEN and SYDVKM. The CDR3 extends over 15 amino acids. Trimming shortened V by 5 bases and J by 0 bases, and 11 bases separated the two germline ends. The CDR3 protein is CASSPGGYSNQPQHF. CDR3 in DNA: TGTGCCAGCAGTCCCGGGGGGTATAGCAATCAGCCCCAGCATTTT.

The V call is TRBV5-1, the J call TRBJ2-5; D is perhaps TRBD1 (7 bases). Per germline, CDR1 SGHRS and CDR2 YFSETQ. Trimming left V 0 bases short and J 4 bases short, with 19 bases between. The CDR3 extends over 17 amino acids. The CDR3 protein is CASSLDYRGGFGETQYF. The CDR3 bases are TGCGCCAGCAGCTTGGACTACAGGGGAGGATTTGGAGAGACCCAGTACTTC.

The chain carries TRBV12-3 or TRBV12-4 and TRBJ2-2; the D is unclear. CDR3 length: 15 residues. Trimming stripped 1 base from V and 2 bases from J, with 8 bases between. For the CDR3, the DNA is TGTGCCAGCAGTTTAGACTATTTTAACACCGGGGAGCTGTTTTTT. This translates into CASSLDYFNTGELFF.

This clonotype was detected ten times or more. V gene TRBV24-1 combines with J gene TRBJ2-2; a weak D match, TRBD2 (6 bases). The germline CDR1 and CDR2 sequences are KGHDR and SFDVKD. The CDR3 has 17 residues. With 3 bases removed from V and 4 bases from J, the gap between germline ends came to 17 bases. CDR3 sequence: CATSDLKSGVGTGELFF. CDR3 in DNA: TGTGCCACCAGTGATCTAAAGTCGGGGGTCGGCACCGGGGAGCTGTTTTTT.

This clonotype was found many times. The J gene is TRBJ2-1, the V gene TRBV18; tentative D call: TRBD1 (6 bases). The CDR3 runs to 15 residues. Germline values: CDR1 KGHSH, CDR2 LQKENI. V was clipped by 4 bases and J by 4 bases, with 14 bases between them. The CDR3 region has the DNA TGTGCCAGCTCACGAATGGGGGACACTTACAATGAGCAGTTCTTC. Translating it yields CASSRMGDTYNEQFF.

The table lists this clonotype with a few counts. The chain's CDR3 is CASSLVLAGDGTGELFF. The CDR3 region has the DNA TGCGCCAGCAGCTTGGTGTTAGCGGGAGACGGCACCGGGGAGCTGTTTTTT. The rearrangement uses TRBV5-1 and TRBJ2-2; 9 bases match TRBD2. There are 17 residues in the CDR3. V shed 0 bases and J 4 bases; nucleotides not matched to a gene: 7. Looked up from germline, CDR1 is SGHRS and CDR2 is YFSETQ.

The rearrangement joins TRBV4-2 to TRBJ2-1, with D possibly being TRBD1 or TRBD2 (5 bases each). Germline lookup yields CDR1 LGHNA and CDR2 YNFKEQ. The CDR3 is made up of 18 amino acids. Trimming took 0 bases from V and 2 from J, leaving 17 bases between them. CDR3 region: CASSQDPLKVGPYNEQFF. The CDR3 DNA reads as TGTGCCAGCAGCCAAGACCCCCTCAAAGTGGGACCCTACAATGAGCAGTTCTTC.

There are many counts of this clonotype. The V and J genes are TRBV11-1 and TRBJ2-2, with 7 bases lining up with TRBD1. CDR3 length equals 15 residues. CDR1 is SGHAT and CDR2 is FQDESV in the germline V gene (reference sequence). J lost 0 bases, V lost 4 bases, and 2 bases had no gene match. The CDR3 reads CASSYRGPNTGELFF. The CDR3 nucleotides read TGTGCCAGCAGCTACAGGGGACCGAACACCGGGGAGCTGTTTTTT.

This clonotype was detected ten times or more. The rearrangement joins TRBV6-2 or TRBV6-3 to TRBJ2-1; 7 positions agree with TRBD2. Germline values: CDR1 MNHEY, CDR2 SVGEGT. This CDR3 is 17 amino acids long. V dropped 2 bases and J dropped 4; count of bases not matched to a gene: 11. This CDR3 is CASSYARGGSIYNEQFF. The CDR3 nucleotides are TGTGCCAGCAGTTACGCCCGCGGCGGGAGCATTTACAATGAGCAGTTCTTC.